This T cell receptor (beta chain) was sequenced in a study of blood T cells in healthy people across ages. Total RNA extracted from each sample amounted to at least 5.5 micrograms. The V segment lost 5 bases and the J segment 1 base; nucleotides outside the gene matches: 7. Per the germline V gene, CDR1 is MNHEY and CDR2 is SMNVEV (reference sequence). This CDR3 has 15 amino acids. Then a second PCR, running about 7 to 11 cycles, was carried out with a sample-barcoded 5' primer and a J-beta primer mix. Every sample produced at least 3 million CDR3-containing paired-end reads. Using its own MiXCR run on the 5' RACE reads, TCRdb lists one record per CDR3 protein. The table has 700,000 to 850,000 distinct CDR3 sequences, roughly 50% seen once; the top ten hold about 38%.

Specimen: blood. The receptor was isolated from an elderly man in good health. The rearrangement joins TRBV27 to TRBJ2-7, with TRBD1 matching over 8 bases. The DNA for the CDR3 is TGTGCCAGCAGTCCGCGACAGGGGAAATCCTACGAGCAGTACTTC. It yields the protein CASSPRQGKSYEQYF.